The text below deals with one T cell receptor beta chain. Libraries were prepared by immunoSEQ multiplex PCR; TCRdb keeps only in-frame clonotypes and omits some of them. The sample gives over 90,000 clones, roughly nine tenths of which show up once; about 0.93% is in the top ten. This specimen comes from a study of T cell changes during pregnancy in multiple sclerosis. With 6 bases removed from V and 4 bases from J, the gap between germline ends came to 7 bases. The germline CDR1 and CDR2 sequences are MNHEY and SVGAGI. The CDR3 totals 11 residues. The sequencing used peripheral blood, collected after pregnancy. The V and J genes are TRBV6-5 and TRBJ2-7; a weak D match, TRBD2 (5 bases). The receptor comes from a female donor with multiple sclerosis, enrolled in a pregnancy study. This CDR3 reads CASRGGYEQYF. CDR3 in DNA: TGTGCCAGCAGGGGCGGGTACGAGCAGTACTTC.